This T cell receptor beta chain appears in the sequencing data of a study of Graves' ophthalmopathy and Graves' hyperthyroidism. The TCR beta CDR3 regions underwent amplification from RNA transcripts. RT-PCR with HTBI primers came first, then second-round multiplex PCR. One entry per CDR3 protein results from TCRdb running MiXCR on the multiplex PCR reads. This table has about 700,000 distinct CDR3 sequences, approximately 40% appearing once. Among the exclusions were patients with other autoimmune diseases, uncontrolled infections, pregnancy or lactation. The material sequenced was peripheral blood. The sequence derives from an adult man with Graves' ophthalmopathy.

The CDR3 sequence is CASSLSGSHQPQHF. In DNA form, the CDR3 reads TGTGCCAGCAGTTTATCGGGCAGCCATCAGCCCCAGCATTTT. The chain recombines TRBV7-2 with TRBJ1-5; unclear D gene. With 6 bases removed from V and 5 bases from J, the gap between germline ends came to 14 bases. Germline-derived CDR1 and CDR2 are SGHTA and FQGNSA. This CDR3 has 14 residues.